The rows below give T cell receptor beta chains drawn from one sample of a study of blood T cell repertoires in COVID-19. The data were produced by immunoSEQ multiplex PCR, yet TCRdb's version contains in-frame clones alone and is incomplete. The sample has about 250,000 clones; 86% are singletons. Sequenced input: peripheral blood. The receptors come from a woman aged 55-75 years who had recovered from COVID-19. Both conserved end residues are part of each CDR3. A D gene is named only where the DNA matches it firmly.

d_call,v_call,cdr3_aa
TRBD2,TRBV29-1,CSVLGPVAGGTDTQYF
TRBD1,TRBV28,CASSPSGDRGRSKAFF
TRBD1,TRBV5-1,CASSLRSGTGYEQYF
TRBD2,TRBV28,CASSLMSGGSYNEQFF
TRBD2,TRBV6-5,CASSYRGGASTDTQYF
NA,TRBV7-9,CASSWTTAGYTF
NA,TRBV19,CASSMRASGNTIYF
TRBD1,TRBV29-1,CSVEGGQGANEQFF
NA,TRBV2,CASSEGITGAVSGNTIYF
NA,TRBV7-2,CASSLYMNTEAFF
TRBD2,TRBV9,CASSVLAGTDTDTQYF
TRBD1,TRBV10-3,CAIIQNRGSTEAFF
TRBD1,TRBV7-9,CASSPVRTGGRNEQFF
NA,TRBV7-2,CASALGGSSYNEQFF
NA,TRBV12-3/TRBV12-4,CATGQNTEAFF
NA,TRBV19,CASSIPGSYEQYF
NA,TRBV6-6,CASIKQGRYEQYF
TRBD2,TRBV4-2,CASSQMLAGVGSYEQYF
TRBD1,TRBV5-6,CASSLVTGGADTQYF
NA,TRBV5-1,CASSLGPGQSEKLFF
TRBD1,TRBV7-2,CASSLAGTGTYYSNTGELFF
NA,TRBV6-5,CASSYSSSSSYEQYF
TRBD2,TRBV7-2,CASSLIAGAFTGELFF
NA,TRBV7-2,CASSSYSGNTIYF
TRBD2,TRBV27,CASSRERGSYNEQFF
TRBD2,TRBV2,CASKTSGYEQYF
TRBD1,TRBV18,CASAQGEETQYF
TRBD1,TRBV5-1,CASSLNRWDREINEQFF
TRBD2,TRBV19,CASSIWRGGSQETQYF
TRBD2,TRBV27,CASSATSGGYNEQFF
NA,TRBV5-1,CASSDLRRFNEQFF
TRBD1,TRBV7-9,CASSSEGQRSTDTQYF
TRBD1,TRBV28,CASSLGTGGLGELFF
NA,TRBV20-1,CSASPSRGVGYTF
NA,TRBV3-1/TRBV3-2,CASSQDPQGFSTEAFF
TRBD1,TRBV4-3,CASSQEDRGREAFF
NA,TRBV21-1,CASILLQAGKAKNIQYF
NA,TRBV9,CASSETSGTKHEKLFF
NA,TRBV9,CASSVWGRTTNEKLFF
TRBD2,TRBV3-1/TRBV3-2,CASSTRLAGGTDTQYF
NA,TRBV6-6,CASSYGSEGDPFF
NA,TRBV3-1/TRBV3-2,CASSHNLVGGETQYF
NA,TRBV5-1,CASSLSGITGNTIYF
TRBD1,TRBV6-5,CASSSSGGYEQYF
NA,TRBV9,CASSPQGDTGELFF
TRBD1,TRBV10-3,CAISTGTGGSNEQFF
NA,TRBV10-3,CAISGQYNEQFF
NA,TRBV6-4,CASSRDILYHEQFF
NA,TRBV5-6,CASSVGGLNTEAFF
NA,TRBV6-5,CASPGKNTGELFF
NA,TRBV28,CASIWGRGPFSPLHF
NA,TRBV7-6,CASSLGAQGLSYEQYF
NA,TRBV11-2,CASSLGWPGTRLRNEQFF
TRBD1,TRBV4-1,CASSQKGGTGVEKLFF
TRBD1,TRBV14,CASSRDRDSEQYF
TRBD1,TRBV7-9,CASSPRGSYNSPLHF
NA,TRBV29-1,CSTRTGGSTEAFF
TRBD1,TRBV6-5,CASSPSTGLGYTF
NA,TRBV7-2,CASSLGGGDGYTF